Described below is a single T cell receptor beta chain sequence and its context. Its specificity is unknown. This may arise from a read error, as a much more abundant clone is one base away. The data were taken from a study of glioma-infiltrating T cells. The V end was cut by 7 bases, the J end by 6 bases, with 16 bases between. In germline, CDR1 is SNHLY, CDR2 FYNNEI. The CDR3 is 14 amino acids. Whole-study results and caveats: Above-expected tissue-blood divergence occurred in all gliomas, most in low-grade ones. Only very few CDR3 sequences appeared in both tissue and blood.

Using RNA template, CDR3s of TCR alpha and beta were amplified with iRepertoire arm-PCR. Input was roughly 85-400 ng of tissue mRNA or PBMC total RNA. TCRdb re-derived calls from the multiplex PCR reads in MiXCR, one entry per CDR3 protein. This repertoire shows some 180,000 distinct CDR3 sequences, about 31% found once; its top ten account for over 20%. The V gene is TRBV2, the J gene TRBJ1-5, with D maybe TRBD1 (6 bases). The sequenced sample was glioma tissue, nonneoplastic brain tissue, or PBMCs (not recorded which). The receptor's source is a human donor with low-grade glioma or glioblastoma, undergoing nonglioma brain surgery, or in good health (not recorded which). CDR3 bases: TGTGCCAGCAATCCCAGGGAGGGGGGTCAGCCCCAGCATTTT. Its protein product is CASNPREGGQPQHF. The entire variable domain, with the rest obtained from reference TRBV2 and TRBJ1-5, is as follows: EPEVTQTPSHQVTQMGQEVILRCVPISNHLYFYWYRQILGQKVEFLVSFYNNEISEKSEIFDDQFSVERPDGSNFTLKIRSTKLEDSAMYFCASNPREGGQPQHFGDGTRLSIL.